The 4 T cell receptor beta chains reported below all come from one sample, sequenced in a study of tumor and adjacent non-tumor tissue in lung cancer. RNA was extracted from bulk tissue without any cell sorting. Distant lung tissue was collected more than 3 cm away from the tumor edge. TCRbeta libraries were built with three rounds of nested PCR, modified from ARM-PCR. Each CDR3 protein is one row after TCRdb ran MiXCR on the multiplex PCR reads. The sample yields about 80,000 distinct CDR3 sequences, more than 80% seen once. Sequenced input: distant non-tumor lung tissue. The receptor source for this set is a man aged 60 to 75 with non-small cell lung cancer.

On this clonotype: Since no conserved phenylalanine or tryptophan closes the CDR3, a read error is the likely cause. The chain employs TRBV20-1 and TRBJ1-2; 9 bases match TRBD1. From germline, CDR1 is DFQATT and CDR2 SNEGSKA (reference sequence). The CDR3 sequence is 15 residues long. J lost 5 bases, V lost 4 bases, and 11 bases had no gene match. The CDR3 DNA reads TGCAGTGCTAATTCACAGGGGGCATTCGGGTATGGCTACACCCTC. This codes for CSANSQGAFGYGYTL.

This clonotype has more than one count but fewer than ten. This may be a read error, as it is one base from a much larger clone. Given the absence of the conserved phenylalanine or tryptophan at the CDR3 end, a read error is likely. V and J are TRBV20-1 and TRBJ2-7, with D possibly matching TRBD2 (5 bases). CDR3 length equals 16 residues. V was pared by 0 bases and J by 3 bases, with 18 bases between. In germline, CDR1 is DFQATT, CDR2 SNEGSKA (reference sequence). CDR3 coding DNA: TGCAGTGCTAGAGATTCGGTAGGCGGAGGAGGCTACGAGCAGTACATC. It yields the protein CSARDSVGGGGYEQYI.

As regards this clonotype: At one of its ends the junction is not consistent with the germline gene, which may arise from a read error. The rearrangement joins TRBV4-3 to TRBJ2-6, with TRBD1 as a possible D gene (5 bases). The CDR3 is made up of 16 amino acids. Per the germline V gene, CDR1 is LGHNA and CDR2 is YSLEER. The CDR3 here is CAGSQEAVSGAHALTF. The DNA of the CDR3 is TGCGCCGGCAGCCAAGAGGCGGTGTCTGGGGCCCACGCCCTGACTTTC.

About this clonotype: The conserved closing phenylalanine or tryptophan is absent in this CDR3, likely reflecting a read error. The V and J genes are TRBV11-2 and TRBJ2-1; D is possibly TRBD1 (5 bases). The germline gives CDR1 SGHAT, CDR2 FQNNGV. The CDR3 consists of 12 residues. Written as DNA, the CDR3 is TGTGCCAGCAACTTAGGGGACAATGAGCAGTTCTTA. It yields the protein CASNLGDNEQFL.